The clone carrying this T cell receptor (beta chain) was seen just once. The assay was run at deep level. Sorted-subset replicate PCRs used about 0.2 ug of genomic DNA. This amount corresponded to 30,000 to 35,000 T cell genomes. Produced via immunoSEQ multiplex PCR; TCRdb's table is partial and in-frame only. The table includes about 580,000 clones, about 98% detected once. This entry comes from a study of shared clonotypes between healthy human individuals. CD45RO-negative CD8 cells positively selected for CCR7 made up the naive population, which excluded terminally differentiated effector memory CD45RA+ cells. Germline lookup yields CDR1 SGHTA and CDR2 FQGTGA. After removal of 1 base from V and 0 bases from J, the junction contained 15 bases not matched to a gene. This CDR3 region has 21 residues.

Sequenced input: naive CD8+ T cells sorted from blood. This sequence was found in a man aged 25-45 years in good health. The rearrangement links TRBV7-3 to TRBJ2-1; 10 bases match TRBD2. CDR3 sequence: CASSLSGGPYSGRSSYNEQFF. The CDR3 DNA follows: TGTGCCAGCAGCTTAAGTGGAGGACCGTATAGCGGGAGGAGCTCCTACAATGAGCAGTTCTTC.